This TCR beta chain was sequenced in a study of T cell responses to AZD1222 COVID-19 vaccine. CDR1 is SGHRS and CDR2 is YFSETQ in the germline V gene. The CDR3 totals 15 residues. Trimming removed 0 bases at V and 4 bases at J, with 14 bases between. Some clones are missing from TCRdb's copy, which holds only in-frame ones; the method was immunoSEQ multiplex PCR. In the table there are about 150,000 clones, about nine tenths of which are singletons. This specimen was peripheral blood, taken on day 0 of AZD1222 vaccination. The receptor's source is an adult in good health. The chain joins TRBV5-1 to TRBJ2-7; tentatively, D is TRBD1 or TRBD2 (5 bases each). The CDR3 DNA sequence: TGCGCCAGCAGCTTGGCCGCAGAGGGGTCGTACGAGCAGTACTTC. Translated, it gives CASSLAAEGSYEQYF.